This T cell receptor beta chain was sequenced during a study of T-cell reconstitution after alpha-beta-depleted transplantation in children. A TCRbeta library incorporating unique molecular identifiers was prepared. MiXCR, applied by TCRdb to the PCR reads, yields one record per CDR3 protein. This sample yields approximately 240,000 distinct CDR3 sequences, of which roughly 10% are seen a single time; 5% to 7% belongs to the top ten. The receptor comes from a human donor who donated a stem cell graft to a child with acute lymphoblastic leukemia. This material consisted of PBMCs from the stem cell graft donor, taken from the stem cell graft.

CDR3 nucleotides: TGTGCCAGCAGCGACAGTGCTAGTGTTCCTTGGCGCGAGCAGTACTTC. Its protein product is CASSDSASVPWREQYF. The gene calls are TRBV7-2 and TRBJ2-7; maybe TRBD1 (5 bases). Trimming took off 5 bases at V and 6 bases at J, with 23 bases between the two ends. Looked up from germline, CDR1 is SGHTA and CDR2 is FQGNSA. The CDR3 is 16 amino acids.